This TCR beta chain came from a study of cytomegalovirus exposure and HLA in healthy donors. Likely unrecorded immune exposures existed in these nominally healthy donors. Germline assignment: CDR1 MNHEY and CDR2 SVGAGI. This CDR3 region has 15 residues. Trimming shortened V by 4 bases and J by 5 bases, and 15 bases separated the two germline ends. Primers included in the PCR were 60 Vbeta and 13 Jbeta primers. The repertoire was sequenced with immunoSEQ multiplex PCR; TCRdb's copy has only in-frame clones and lacks some. The table lists some 100,000 clones, 80% to 85% of them singletons. Study-wide points: Evidence from a later analysis indicated that most CMV-associated TCR beta chains looked HLA-restricted. Reports state that TCR beta sequences accurately predicted most subjects' HLA-A and HLA-B alleles.

As to this clone: Its target is not known.

The sequenced sample consisted of PBMCs. The chain couples TRBV6-5 to TRBJ1-5; D uncertain. The TCR was taken from a woman aged 25 to 39 in good health and CMV-seronegative. Here the CDR3 reads CASSLTDPRYQPQHF. The DNA of the CDR3 is TGTGCCAGCAGTTTGACTGATCCACGGTATCAGCCCCAGCATTTT.